This TCR beta chain appears in the sequencing data of a study of cytomegalovirus exposure and HLA in healthy donors. The CDR3 has 16 residues. V trimming: 0 bases; J trimming: 0 bases; junction bases outside the gene matches: 1. The germline CDR1 and CDR2 sequences are MRHNA and SNTAGT. PCR employed 60 Vbeta and 13 Jbeta primers. Some clones are missing from TCRdb's copy, which holds only in-frame ones; the method was immunoSEQ multiplex PCR. The sample has 150,000 to 200,000 clones; under 85% are singletons. The sequenced material came from PBMCs. The chain links TRBV6-4 to TRBJ2-2; 7 bases agree with TRBD2. The sequence came from a man between 18 and 35 years old in good health and CMV-seronegative. The CDR3 spells CASSDSGTTNTGELFF. CDR3 in DNA: TGTGCCAGCAGTGACTCCGGGACTACGAACACCGGGGAGCTGTTTTTT.